This is a list of T cell receptor beta chains from one sample in a study of control samples from healthy donors and cancer patients. Data came from immunoSEQ multiplex PCR; TCRdb stores just in-frame clones and leaves some out. The sample has about 85,000 clones, 85% to 90% seen once; the top ten hold 7.6%. The specimen sequenced was blood. Receptors originate from a woman aged 55-75 years in good health. CDR3s include the opening cysteine and the closing phenylalanine or tryptophan. Each record gives: clone size, V gene, J gene, CDR3 length, D gene, CDR3 protein, CDR3 DNA. The D gene is left open where the match is weak. Only part of the rows carry a size: once, few, many, or a class if the clone is expanded.

NA	TRBV2	TRBJ1-2	14	TRBD1	CASRGTGANYGYTF	TGTGCCAGCAGGGGGACAGGGGCAAACTATGGCTACACCTTC
NA	TRBV7-9	TRBJ2-5	15	TRBD2	CASSLAWSSGETQYF	TGTGCCAGCAGCTTAGCGTGGTCTAGCGGGGAGACCCAGTACTTC
NA	TRBV2	TRBJ1-6	17	NA	CASSESRAPLYNSPLHF	TGTGCCAGCAGTGAGTCCCGAGCCCCTCTGTATAATTCACCCCTCCACTTT
NA	TRBV5-6	TRBJ1-4	13	NA	CASSLAYYEKLFF	TGTGCCAGCAGCTTGGCGTACTACGAAAAACTGTTTTTT
NA	TRBV6-1	TRBJ2-1	16	TRBD2	CASSEWTSGVYNEQFF	TGTGCCAGCAGTGAATGGACTAGCGGAGTCTACAATGAGCAGTTCTTC
NA	TRBV18	TRBJ2-2	19	TRBD1	CASSPRRPSGTGGTGELFF	TGTGCCAGCTCACCAAGGAGACCCTCCGGGACAGGGGGCACCGGGGAGCTGTTTTTT
NA	TRBV12-1	TRBJ2-3	14	NA	CASSFEWLGDTQYF	TGTGCCAGCAGCTTTGAGTGGTTAGGAGATACGCAGTATTTT
NA	TRBV7-9	TRBJ2-7	15	TRBD1	CASSLLVQGDYEQYF	TGTGCCAGCAGCTTACTGGTTCAGGGGGACTACGAGCAGTACTTC
NA	TRBV5-1	TRBJ2-7	14	NA	CASSSERQAYEQYF	TGCGCCAGCAGCTCGGAACGTCAGGCGTACGAGCAGTACTTC
NA	TRBV7-2	TRBJ2-5	16	NA	CASSLFNGRNSETQYF	TGTGCCAGCAGCTTATTTAACGGCAGGAATAGCGAGACCCAGTACTTC
NA	TRBV5-1	TRBJ2-1	15	TRBD2	CASSSIGTSGSEQFF	TGCGCCAGCAGCTCGATTGGGACTAGCGGGAGTGAGCAGTTCTTC
many	TRBV7-3	TRBJ2-1	17	NA	CASSRYGQASSYNEQFF	TGTGCCAGCAGCCGGTACGGGCAGGCGAGCTCCTACAATGAGCAGTTCTTC
NA	TRBV4-2	TRBJ2-7	16	NA	CASSQVGGLSSYEQYF	TGTGCCAGCAGCCAAGTCGGGGGCCTTAGCTCCTACGAGCAGTACTTC
NA	TRBV2	TRBJ1-3	13	TRBD1	CASNRDRGNTIYF	TGTGCCAGCAACCGGGACAGGGGGAACACCATATATTTT
NA	TRBV19	TRBJ2-3	13	NA	CASSLVRTDTQYF	TGTGCCAGTAGCCTCGTGAGGACAGATACGCAGTATTTT
once	TRBV4-2	TRBJ1-4	16	NA	CASSSRSGREGEKLFF	TGTGCCAGCAGCTCAAGATCGGGCAGGGAGGGTGAAAAACTGTTTTTT
NA	TRBV3-1/TRBV3-2	TRBJ1-1	13	NA	CASSRDQASEAFF	TGTGCCAGCTCGAGGGACCAGGCCTCTGAAGCTTTCTTT
NA	TRBV3-1/TRBV3-2	TRBJ2-1	13	NA	CASSQDRHNEQFF	TGTGCCAGCAGCCAAGACCGGCACAATGAGCAGTTCTTC
NA	TRBV21-1	TRBJ2-1	15	NA	CASSNSGWDYNEQFF	TGTGCCAGCAGCAACTCAGGATGGGATTACAATGAGCAGTTCTTC
NA	TRBV5-6	TRBJ1-4	15	TRBD1	CASSFGGQANEKLFF	TGTGCCAGCAGCTTCGGGGGACAGGCTAATGAAAAACTGTTTTTT
NA	TRBV30	TRBJ1-2	14	TRBD1	CAWSPGGTGNGYTF	TGTGCCTGGAGTCCGGGAGGGACAGGGAATGGCTACACCTTC
NA	TRBV29-1	TRBJ1-1	14	NA	CSVVAHGVGTEAFF	TGCAGCGTTGTGGCTCATGGGGTGGGCACTGAAGCTTTCTTT
NA	TRBV6-2/TRBV6-3	TRBJ2-6	19	NA	CASSYFGGTLPSGANVLTF	TGTGCCAGCAGTTACTTTGGGGGCACCCTTCCCTCTGGGGCCAACGTCCTGACTTTC
NA	TRBV6-5	TRBJ2-5	15	TRBD1	CASSQGARGWGTQYF	TGTGCCAGCAGCCAGGGGGCGCGGGGTTGGGGGACCCAGTACTTC
NA	TRBV7-9	TRBJ1-4	14	NA	CASSPDRYNEKLFF	TGTGCCAGCAGCCCCGACAGATATAATGAAAAACTGTTTTTT
few	TRBV2	TRBJ2-2	14	NA	CASAQGRNTGELFF	TGTGCCAGCGCTCAGGGTCGGAACACCGGGGAGCTGTTTTTT
NA	TRBV6-5	TRBJ2-1	15	NA	CASIEGRAGRGEQFF	TGTGCCAGCATCGAGGGTAGGGCAGGGAGGGGGGAGCAGTTCTTC
NA	TRBV30	TRBJ2-3	15	NA	CAWSPGQATADTQYF	TGTGCCTGGAGTCCTGGGCAGGCGACGGCAGATACGCAGTATTTT
NA	TRBV7-6	TRBJ1-6	16	NA	CASSNRLRSYNSPLHF	TGTGCCAGCAGCAATAGGTTGAGATCCTATAATTCACCCCTCCACTTT
NA	TRBV6-2/TRBV6-3	TRBJ2-7	16	NA	CASSYSGEGHRDEQYF	TGTGCCAGCAGTTACTCCGGAGAGGGGCATAGGGACGAGCAGTACTTC
NA	TRBV4-1	TRBJ1-1	18	NA	CASSQVPPSYLLVTEAFF	TGCGCCAGCAGCCAAGTTCCCCCAAGTTACCTTCTTGTCACTGAAGCTTTCTTT
NA	TRBV9	TRBJ2-1	18	TRBD2	CASSAGTSGRRKGNEQFF	TGTGCCAGCAGCGCAGGGACTAGCGGGAGGCGGAAGGGCAATGAGCAGTTCTTC
NA	TRBV27	TRBJ2-7	14	NA	CASSLGPYRYEQYF	TGTGCCAGCAGTCTGGGCCCGTATCGCTACGAGCAGTACTTC